The 23 T cell receptor beta chains below were found in one sample sequenced in a study of blood T cell repertoires in COVID-19 (dated by TCRdb to the early 2020s). Library prep was done by the immunoSEQ multiplex PCR assay. The source is immuneACCESS, and TCRdb retained only in-frame sequences with V and J called. Part of the clones is not carried over; for the studies checked, unresolved V genes explain less than half of this, and the remainder is unexplained. The sample table holds about 190,000 clones, of which around 80% were seen once. 9.5% to 15% of the sample is in the top ten clones. The sequenced sample consisted of peripheral blood. The receptor source for this set is a woman aged 45-65 years with acute or convalescent COVID-19.

The V gene is TRBV19, the J gene TRBJ2-1; 12 bases map to TRBD2. The CDR3 totals 16 residues. J was trimmed by 2 bases and V by 3 bases; bases with no gene match: 2. Germline lookup yields CDR1 LNHDA and CDR2 SQIVND (reference sequence). The CDR3 spells CASSMTSGGPYNEQFF. The CDR3 coding sequence is TGTGCCAGTAGTATGACTAGCGGGGGCCCCTACAATGAGCAGTTCTTC.

The V gene is TRBV2, the J gene TRBJ2-3, with D tentatively TRBD2 (7 bases). Germline CDR1 and CDR2: SNHLY and FYNNEI. The germline V and J ends were trimmed by 5 bases and 0 bases, with 9 bases remaining between them. CDR3 size: 14 residues. The CDR3 DNA reads TGTGCCAGCAGTAGGGGGGGAAGCACAGATACGCAGTATTTT. The encoded protein is CASSRGGSTDTQYF.

This chain uses TRBV5-4 with TRBJ2-7; TRBD1 matches at 7 bases. Per the germline V gene, CDR1 is SGHNT and CDR2 is YYREEE (reference sequence). The trim removed 4 bases at V and 2 bases at J, leaving 12 bases unmatched. This CDR3 has 16 residues. The CDR3 bases are TGTGCCAGCAGCCCGTGGACGGGACAGTCAGCCTACGAGCAGTACTTC. Translated: CASSPWTGQSAYEQYF.

The genes are TRBV2 and TRBJ2-7; no reliable D call. The V end was cut by 5 bases, the J end by 7 bases, with 18 bases between. This CDR3 region has 14 residues. Germline V gene data show CDR1 as SNHLY and CDR2 as FYNNEI. CDR3 coding DNA: TGTGCCAGCAGTCTCGCGGATCTACGAGCGGAGCAGTACTTC. Encoded protein: CASSLADLRAEQYF. Filled out from reference TRBV2 and TRBJ2-7, the complete variable domain reads EPEVTQTPSHQVTQMGQEVILRCVPISNHLYFYWYRQILGQKVEFLVSFYNNEISEKSEIFDDQFSVERPDGSNFTLKIRSTKLEDSAMYFCASSLADLRAEQYFGPGTRLTVT.

The CDR3 DNA reads as TGTGCCAGCAGCCAGAGGTTGTTCACCGCCTCCTACAATGAGCAGTTCTTC. Protein sequence: CASSQRLFTASYNEQFF. V and J are TRBV7-2 and TRBJ2-1; no definite D call. The germline gives CDR1 SGHTA, CDR2 FQGNSA. Trimming removed 5 bases from V and 0 bases from J, with 17 bases in between. CDR3 length equals 17 residues.

The chain links TRBV30 to TRBJ2-1; 7 bases agree with TRBD1. CDR3 length equals 14 residues. V was clipped by 0 bases and J by 4 bases; unmatched bases: 3. The germline CDR1 and CDR2 sequences are GTSNPN and SVGIG (reference sequence). The CDR3 is CAWSVGQAYNEQFF. CDR3 DNA: TGTGCCTGGAGTGTAGGACAGGCTTACAATGAGCAGTTCTTC.

The CDR3 sequence: CASSSFSYSGANVLTF. In DNA form, the CDR3 reads TGTGCCAGCAGCTCCTTTTCCTACTCTGGGGCCAACGTCCTGACTTTC. J is TRBJ2-6 and V is TRBV7-9; D is undetermined. V shed 4 bases and J shed 0 bases, with 10 bases lying between them. The germline V gene has CDR1 SEHNR and CDR2 FQNEAQ (reference sequence). CDR3 length equals 16 residues.

The chain is built from TRBV5-5 and TRBJ1-1; 7 bases match TRBD1. Per the germline V gene, CDR1 is SGHKS and CDR2 is YYEKEE (reference sequence). This CDR3 comprises 14 residues. J was trimmed by 6 bases and V by 0 bases; bases with no gene match: 5. The CDR3: CASSLGDSTSEAFF. The CDR3 DNA follows: TGTGCCAGCAGCTTGGGGGACAGTACCTCTGAAGCTTTCTTT.

V usage is TRBV5-8 and J usage is TRBJ1-1, with D possibly being TRBD1 (5 bases). The CDR3 length is 15 residues. Trimming took 7 bases from V and 1 from J, leaving 17 bases between them. Per germline, CDR1 SGHTS and CDR2 YDEGEE. CDR3 in amino acids: CASCRGGTANTEAFF. The CDR3 coding sequence is TGTGCCAGCTGTCGGGGGGGGACGGCGAACACTGAAGCTTTCTTT.

This rearrangement joins TRBV27 to TRBJ2-7, with 14 positions matching TRBD2. The germline CDR1 and CDR2 sequences are MNHEY and SMNVEV (reference sequence). Germline trimming cut 4 bases from V and 4 bases from J; bases unmatched to any gene: 6. The CDR3 runs to 16 residues. DNA for the CDR3: TGTGCCAGCAGTTCGGGACTAGCGGGAGTCTCATACGAGCAGTACTTC. It translates to CASSSGLAGVSYEQYF.

The chain carries TRBV10-3 and TRBJ2-7, with D maybe TRBD1 (5 bases). The CDR3 covers 13 residues. Trimming removed 7 bases at V and 5 bases at J, with 15 bases between. CDR1 is ENHRY and CDR2 is SYGVKD in the germline V gene. The chain's CDR3 is CAIKGLGNHEQYF. CDR3 nucleotides: TGTGCCATCAAGGGGTTGGGGAACCACGAGCAGTACTTC.

This clone has only a few counts. The rearrangement links TRBV4-2 to TRBJ2-7; 7 bases are shared with TRBD2. The CDR3 totals 15 residues. CDR1 and CDR2 (germline): LGHNA, YNFKEQ. V shed 2 bases and J 1 base; nucleotides not matched to a gene: 5. CDR3 sequence (DNA): TGTGCCAGCAGCCAATCTAAGCGGGGTTCCTACGAGCAGTACTTC. Residues: CASSQSKRGSYEQYF.

The genes are TRBV11-2 and TRBJ2-7; possibly TRBD2 for D (6 bases). CDR1 and CDR2 from the germline V gene are SGHAT and FQNNGV. V lost 6 bases and J lost 3, with 18 bases in between. The CDR3 sequence is 15 residues long. CDR3 in amino acids: CASSLASEGHYEQYF. In DNA, the CDR3 is TGTGCCAGCAGTCTAGCATCGGAGGGCCACTACGAGCAGTACTTC.

The rearrangement uses TRBV9 and TRBJ2-7; 11 positions agree with TRBD1. The CDR3 runs 14 residues. V lost 0 bases and J lost 8; bases outside the gene matches: 4. Germline V gene sequence: CDR1 SGDLS, CDR2 YYNGEE. CDR3 coding DNA: TGTGCCAGCAGCGTAGAGGGACAGGGGGTTCAGCAGTACTTC. Encoded protein: CASSVEGQGVQQYF.

This clone is a singleton in its sample. V gene TRBV29-1 combines with J gene TRBJ2-1; the match to TRBD2 covers 7 bases. Unmatched junction bases numbered 4, after V lost 3 bases and J lost 2 bases. The CDR3 is 14 residues long. Germline lookup yields CDR1 SQVTM and CDR2 ANQGSEA. The CDR3 sequence is CSVEGGEAYNEQFF. The CDR3 DNA reads TGCAGCGTTGAGGGGGGGGAGGCCTACAATGAGCAGTTCTTC.

V and J are TRBV7-9 and TRBJ1-2, with 8 nucleotides matching TRBD1. The CDR3 is 13 amino acids. Trimming at V came to 5 bases and at J to 7 bases, leaving 6 bases not matched to a gene. CDR1 is SEHNR, CDR2 FQNEAQ, per germline (reference sequence). CDR3 nucleotides: TGTGCCAGCAGCCCCCGGACAGGGATTGGCTACACCTTC. Translating gives CASSPRTGIGYTF.

V and J are TRBV11-3 and TRBJ2-1, with D possibly being TRBD1 (6 bases). V lost 1 base to trimming and J lost 2 bases, with 9 bases between them. This CDR3 has 15 amino acids. Germline V gene data show CDR1 as SGHNT and CDR2 as YENEEA. CDR3 nucleotides: TGTGCCAGCAGCTTAGGGGGGCGGACCTACAATGAGCAGTTCTTC. Amino acids: CASSLGGRTYNEQFF.

This clone was recorded once. CDR3 DNA sequence: TGTGCCAGCAGTTATACAGGGGTAAGCTACGAGCAGTACTTC. Translation gives CASSYTGVSYEQYF. V and J are TRBV28 and TRBJ2-7; 7 nucleotides match TRBD1. The J segment lost 3 bases and the V segment lost 4 bases, leaving 6 bases of the junction unmatched. This CDR3 is 14 amino acids long. Germline V gives CDR1 MDHEN, CDR2 SYDVKM.

In this sample, this clone turned up a few times. The chain links TRBV4-1 to TRBJ1-6, with 7 bases that match TRBD1. This CDR3 region has 16 residues. J lost 10 bases, V lost 0 bases, and 9 bases had no gene match. CDR1 is MGHRA and CDR2 is YSYEKL in the germline V gene. CDR3 bases: TGCGCCAGCAGCCAAGACCGGGACAGTTTAGGGTCACCCCTCCACTTT. Amino acids: CASSQDRDSLGSPLHF.

This clone was counted a few times. The chain uses TRBV7-2 and TRBJ2-7; possibly TRBD2 for D (7 bases). Germline-derived CDR1 and CDR2 are SGHTA and FQGNSA. The CDR3 runs to 16 residues. V was shortened by 5 bases and J by 3 bases, with 20 bases between the two germline ends. Here the CDR3 DNA reads TGTGCCAGCAGCAGTAGGGGGGGCAACAGCATCTACGAGCAGTACTTC. This encodes CASSSRGGNSIYEQYF. The complete variable domain, with remaining parts taken from reference TRBV7-2 and TRBJ2-7, reads GAGVSQSPSNKVTEKGKDVELRCDPISGHTALYWYRQSLGQGLEFLIYFQGNSAPDKSGLPSDRFSAERTGGSVSTLTIQRTQQEDSAVYLCASSSRGGNSIYEQYFGPGTRLTVT.

The chain combines TRBV3-1 (or the pseudogene TRBV3-2) with TRBJ1-6; D possibly corresponds to TRBD1 (5 bases). The CDR3 is 15 residues long. Trimming cost V 1 base and J 9 bases, with 13 bases left between them. Germline CDR1 is LGHDT and CDR2 is YNNKEL (reference sequence). CDR3 sequence: CASSQAGLSVSPLHF. The CDR3 DNA reads as TGTGCCAGCAGCCAAGCAGGGCTTTCGGTTTCACCCCTCCACTTT.

This clone turned up a few times. V and J are TRBV28 and TRBJ1-5; 12 bases agree with TRBD1. The germline CDR1 and CDR2 sequences are MDHEN and SYDVKM. After removal of 7 bases from V and 7 bases from J, the junction contained 8 bases not matched to a gene. There are 15 residues in the CDR3. CDR3 residues: CASNRRDRGRQPQHF. The CDR3 coding sequence is TGTGCCAGCAATCGCCGGGACAGGGGGCGACAGCCCCAGCATTTT. The whole variable domain, remainder taken from reference TRBV28 and TRBJ1-5, is DVKVTQSSRYLVKRTGEKVFLECVQDMDHENMFWYRQDPGLGLRLIYFSYDVKMKEKGDIPEGYSVSREKKERFSLILESASTNQTSMYLCASNRRDRGRQPQHFGDGTRLSIL.

The chain joins TRBV5-1 to TRBJ2-1; 11 bases are a match to TRBD2. There are 16 residues in the CDR3. CDR1 and CDR2 (germline): SGHRS, YFSETQ. Trimming took 3 bases from V and 3 from J; bases not matched to a gene: 5. CDR3 DNA: TGCGCCAGCAGCTCCAACCTAGCGGGGGGCTACAATGAGCAGTTCTTC. Amino acid sequence: CASSSNLAGGYNEQFF.